The 3 T cell receptor beta chains presented below share a single source sample, sequenced in a study of T cells in Graves' hyperthyroidism and ophthalmopathy. Researchers took RNA transcripts and amplified the TCR beta CDR3 regions from them. A first-round RT-PCR of the TCR CDR3 used the HTBI primer set. TCRdb ran MiXCR on the multiplex PCR reads and lists one entry per CDR3 protein. The sample lists a few hundred thousand distinct CDR3 sequences; roughly 18% were seen once. Sample: blood. These receptors were collected from a woman aged 50 to 65 with Graves' hyperthyroidism.

Many counts were recorded for this clonotype. The chain recombines TRBV6-1 with TRBJ2-3, with D tentatively TRBD1 or TRBD2 (5 bases each). V was shortened by 6 bases and J by 0 bases, with 13 bases between the two germline ends. Per the germline V gene, CDR1 is MNHNS and CDR2 is SASEGT. This CDR3 has 15 residues. The CDR3 region has the DNA TGTGCCAGCAGACCGCCGGGGCGGAGCACAGATACGCAGTATTTT. It encodes CASRPPGRSTDTQYF.

The J gene is TRBJ2-7, the V gene TRBV14, with a possible D match to TRBD2 (5 bases). V was shortened by 4 bases and J by 8 bases, with 12 bases between the two germline ends. Germline lookup yields CDR1 SGHDN and CDR2 FVKESK. The length of the CDR3 is 12 residues. The CDR3, as DNA: TGTGCCAGCAGCCTCGGACTGAGTAAGCAGTACTTC. It encodes CASSLGLSKQYF.

Many counts were recorded for this clonotype. The rearrangement links TRBV20-1 to TRBJ2-3, with a possible D match to TRBD2 (6 bases). The CDR3 spans 16 residues. Deletions cut 6 bases from V and 2 bases from J, with 21 bases between. Germline V gene lookup returns CDR1 DFQATT and CDR2 SNEGSKA (reference sequence). CDR3 in amino acids: CSAEGSGTAHTDTQYF. DNA of the CDR3: TGCAGTGCGGAGGGGTCCGGGACGGCTCACACAGATACGCAGTATTTT.